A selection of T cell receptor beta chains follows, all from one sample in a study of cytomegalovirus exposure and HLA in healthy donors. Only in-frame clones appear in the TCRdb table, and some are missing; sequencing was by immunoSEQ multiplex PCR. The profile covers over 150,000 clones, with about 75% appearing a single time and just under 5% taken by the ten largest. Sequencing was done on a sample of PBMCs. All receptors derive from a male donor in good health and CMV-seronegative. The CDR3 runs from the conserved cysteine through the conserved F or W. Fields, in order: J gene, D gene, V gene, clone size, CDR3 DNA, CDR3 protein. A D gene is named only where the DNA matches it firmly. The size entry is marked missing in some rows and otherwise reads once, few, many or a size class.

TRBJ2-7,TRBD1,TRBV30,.,TGTGCCTGGAGTATGAGACAGGGGGACGAGCAGTACTTC,CAWSMRQGDEQYF
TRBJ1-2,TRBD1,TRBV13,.,TGTGCCAGCAGCTTCAACAGGGGCCTAGCTAACTATGGCTACACCTTC,CASSFNRGLANYGYTF
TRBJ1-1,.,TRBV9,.,TGTGCCAGCTCTACGTATCAGGCGAACACTGAAGCTTTCTTT,CASSTYQANTEAFF
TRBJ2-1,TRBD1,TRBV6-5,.,TGTGCCAGCATAAGGACAGGGCATAATGAGCAGTTCTTC,CASIRTGHNEQFF
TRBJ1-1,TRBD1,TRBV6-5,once,TGTGCCAGCAGCCTCGAGGGGGCTAACACTGAAGCTTTCTTT,CASSLEGANTEAFF
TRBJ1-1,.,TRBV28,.,TGTGCCAGCAGTCCCCGGGCCCGCGGGTGGGCTTTCTTT,CASSPRARGWAFF
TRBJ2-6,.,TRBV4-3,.,TGCGCCAGCAGCCAAGAGTCGGGGGCCAACGTCCTGACTTTC,CASSQESGANVLTF
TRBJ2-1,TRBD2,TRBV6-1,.,TGTGCCAGCAGTGAAGCAGACCTAGCGGGAGGGGGCTATGAGCAGTTCTTC,CASSEADLAGGGYEQFF
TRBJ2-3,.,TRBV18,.,TGTGCCAGCTCACCAGTAGCAGATACGCAGTATTTT,CASSPVADTQYF
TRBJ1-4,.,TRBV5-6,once,TGTGCCAGCACCCGACAGCGTACCTCCCGAGATGAAAAACTGTTTTTT,CASTRQRTSRDEKLFF
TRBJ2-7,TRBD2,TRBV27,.,TGTGCCAGCAGTATTCGGGAGGGCCTGGGGGAGCAGTACTTC,CASSIREGLGEQYF
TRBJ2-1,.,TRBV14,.,TGTGCCAGCAGCCAAGTGAGGTACAATGAGCAGTTCTTC,CASSQVRYNEQFF
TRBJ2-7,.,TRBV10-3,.,TGTGCCATCAGTGAGTCCGGGACAACCTACGAGCAGTACTTC,CAISESGTTYEQYF
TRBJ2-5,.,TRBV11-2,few,TGTGCCAGCAGCTTTAGAGTCAGGGGTCCGGAGACCCAGTACTTC,CASSFRVRGPETQYF
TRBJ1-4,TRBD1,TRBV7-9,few,TGTGCCAGCAGCTCATCCTCCGGGACAGGGGTTGGAAAACTGTTTTTT,CASSSSSGTGVGKLFF
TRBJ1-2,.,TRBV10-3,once,TGTGCCATCAGTGAGGTTGGAGACTATGGCTACACCTTC,CAISEVGDYGYTF
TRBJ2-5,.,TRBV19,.,TGTGCCAGTAGTGGAGACAGGAGGGAGACCCAGTACTTC,CASSGDRRETQYF
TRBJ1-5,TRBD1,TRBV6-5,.,TGTGCCAGCAGATCCGACAGGGACAATCAGCCCCAGCATTTT,CASRSDRDNQPQHF
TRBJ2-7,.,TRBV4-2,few,TGTGCCAGCAGCCCAACAGGGGAGCAGTACTTC,CASSPTGEQYF
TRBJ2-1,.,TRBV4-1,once,TGCGCCAGCAGCCAAGACTTAGACTTTTACAATGAGCAGTTCTTC,CASSQDLDFYNEQFF
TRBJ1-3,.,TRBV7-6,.,TGTGCCAGCAGCTTAGCATCAGGGGTGGACACCATATATTTT,CASSLASGVDTIYF
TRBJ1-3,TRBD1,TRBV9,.,TGTGCCAGCAGCGGAGAGGGGGCGCTGGGAAACACCATATATTTT,CASSGEGALGNTIYF
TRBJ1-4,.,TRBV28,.,TGTGCCAGCAGTCTGACACAGGGAAAACTGTTTTTT,CASSLTQGKLFF
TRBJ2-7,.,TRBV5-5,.,TGTGCCAGCAGCTCCGCGAACAGGGTAGCCGAGCAGTACTTC,CASSSANRVAEQYF
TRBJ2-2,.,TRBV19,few,TGTGCCAGTAGTATATCTAGGAGCGCGACCGGGGAGCTGTTTTTT,CASSISRSATGELFF
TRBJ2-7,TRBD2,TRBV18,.,TGTGCCAGCTCACCGGGACTAGCGGACGAGCAGTACTTC,CASSPGLADEQYF
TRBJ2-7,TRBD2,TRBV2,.,TGTGCCACCGGACTAGCGGCCTACTACGAGCAGTACTTC,CATGLAAYYEQYF
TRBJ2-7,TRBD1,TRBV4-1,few,TGCGCCAGCAGCCAAGACAGGCAGGGGGCGAGCTCCTACGAGCAGTACTTC,CASSQDRQGASSYEQYF
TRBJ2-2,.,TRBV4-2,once,TGTGCCAGCAGCTACAACAGGAGCCCCGGGGAGCTGTTTTTT,CASSYNRSPGELFF